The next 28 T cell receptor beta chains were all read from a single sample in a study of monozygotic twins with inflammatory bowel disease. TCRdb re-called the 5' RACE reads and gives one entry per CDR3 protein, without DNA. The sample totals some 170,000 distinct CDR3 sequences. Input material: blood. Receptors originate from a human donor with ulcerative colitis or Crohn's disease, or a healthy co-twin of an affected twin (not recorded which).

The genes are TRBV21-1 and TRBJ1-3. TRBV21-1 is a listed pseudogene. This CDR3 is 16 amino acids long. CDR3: CASSNLREGSGNTIYF.

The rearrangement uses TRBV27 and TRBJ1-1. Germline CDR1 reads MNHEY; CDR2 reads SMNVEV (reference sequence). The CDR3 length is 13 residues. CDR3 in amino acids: CASSFQRNTEAFF.

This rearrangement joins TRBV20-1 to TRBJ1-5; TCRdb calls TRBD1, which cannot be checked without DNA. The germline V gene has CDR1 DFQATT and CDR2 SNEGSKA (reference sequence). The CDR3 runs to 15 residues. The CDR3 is CSARDGGLSIQPQHF.

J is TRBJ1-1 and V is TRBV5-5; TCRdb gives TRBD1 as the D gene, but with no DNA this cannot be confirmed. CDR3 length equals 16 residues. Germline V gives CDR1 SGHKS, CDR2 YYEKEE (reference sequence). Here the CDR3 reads CASSLARGRMNTEAFF.

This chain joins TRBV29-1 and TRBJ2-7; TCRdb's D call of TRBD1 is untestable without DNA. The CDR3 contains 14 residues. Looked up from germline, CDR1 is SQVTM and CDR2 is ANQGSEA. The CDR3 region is CSVLLTGTPYEQYF.

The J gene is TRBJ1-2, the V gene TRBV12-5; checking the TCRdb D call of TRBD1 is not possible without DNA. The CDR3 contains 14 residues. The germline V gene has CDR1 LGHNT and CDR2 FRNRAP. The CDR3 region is CASGLGDRGSGYTF.

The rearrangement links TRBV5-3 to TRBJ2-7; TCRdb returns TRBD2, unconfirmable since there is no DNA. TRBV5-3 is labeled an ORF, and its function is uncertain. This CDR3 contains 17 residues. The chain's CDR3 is CARSLCWVRRLAHEQYF.

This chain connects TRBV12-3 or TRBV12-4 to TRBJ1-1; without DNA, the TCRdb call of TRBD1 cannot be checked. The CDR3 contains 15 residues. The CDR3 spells CASVHRRRGDTEAFF.

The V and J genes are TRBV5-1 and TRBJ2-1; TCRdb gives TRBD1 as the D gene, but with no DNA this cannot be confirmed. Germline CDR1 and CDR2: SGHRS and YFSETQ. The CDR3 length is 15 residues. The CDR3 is CASSTGGTVYNEQFF.

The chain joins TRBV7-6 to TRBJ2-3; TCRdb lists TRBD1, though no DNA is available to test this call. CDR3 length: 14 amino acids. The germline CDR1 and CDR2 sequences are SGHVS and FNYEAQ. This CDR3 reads CASSYPGTTDTQYF.

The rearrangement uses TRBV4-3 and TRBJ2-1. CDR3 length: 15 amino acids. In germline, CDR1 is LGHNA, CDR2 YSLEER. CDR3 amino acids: CASSQEVVGYNEQFF.

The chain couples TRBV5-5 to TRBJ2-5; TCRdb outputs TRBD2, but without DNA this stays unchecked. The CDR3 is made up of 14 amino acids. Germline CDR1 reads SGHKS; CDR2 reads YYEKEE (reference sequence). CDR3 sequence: CASSFGPNQETQYF.

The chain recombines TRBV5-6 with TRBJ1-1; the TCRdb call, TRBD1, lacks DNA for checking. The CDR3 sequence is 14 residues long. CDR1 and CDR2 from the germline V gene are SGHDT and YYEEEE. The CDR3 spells CTSSLGGSGTEAFF.

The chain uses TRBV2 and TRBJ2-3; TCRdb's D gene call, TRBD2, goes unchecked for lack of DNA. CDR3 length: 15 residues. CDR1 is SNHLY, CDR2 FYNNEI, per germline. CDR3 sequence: CASNLRLAGTDTQYF.

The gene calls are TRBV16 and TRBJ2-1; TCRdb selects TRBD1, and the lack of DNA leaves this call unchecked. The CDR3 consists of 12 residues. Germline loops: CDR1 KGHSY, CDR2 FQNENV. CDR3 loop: CASSLWTDSGAF.

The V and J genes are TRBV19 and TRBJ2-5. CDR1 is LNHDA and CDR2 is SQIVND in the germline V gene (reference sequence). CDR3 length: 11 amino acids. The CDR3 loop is CASAIKETQYF.

CDR3 in amino acids: CASSGGTEPEKLFF. The chain is built from TRBV7-9 and TRBJ1-4; the D gene TCRdb calls, TRBD1, cannot be checked with no DNA. The CDR3 spans 14 residues. Germline V gene lookup returns CDR1 SEHNR and CDR2 FQNEAQ (reference sequence).

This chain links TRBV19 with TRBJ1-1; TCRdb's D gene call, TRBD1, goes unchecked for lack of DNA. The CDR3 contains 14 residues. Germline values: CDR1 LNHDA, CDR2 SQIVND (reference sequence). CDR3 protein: CASSIARGSTEAFF.

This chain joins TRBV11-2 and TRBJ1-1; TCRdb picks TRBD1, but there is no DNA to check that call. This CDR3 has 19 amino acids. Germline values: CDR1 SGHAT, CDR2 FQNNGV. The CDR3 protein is CASSLIASKRGRQNTEAFF. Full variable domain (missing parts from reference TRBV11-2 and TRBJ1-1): EAGVAQSPRYKIIEKRQSVAFWCNPISGHATLYWYQQILGQGPKLLIQFQNNGVVDDSQLPKDRFSAERLKGVDSTLKIQPAKLEDSAVYLCASSLIASKRGRQNTEAFFGQGTRLTVV.

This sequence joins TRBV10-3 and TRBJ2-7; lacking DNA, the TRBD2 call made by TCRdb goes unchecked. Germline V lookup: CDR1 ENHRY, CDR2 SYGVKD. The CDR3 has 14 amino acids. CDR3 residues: CAISELAGPYEQYF.

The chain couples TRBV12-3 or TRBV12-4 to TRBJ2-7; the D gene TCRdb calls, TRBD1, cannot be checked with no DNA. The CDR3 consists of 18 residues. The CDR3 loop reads CASSQPLLGQASSYEQYF.

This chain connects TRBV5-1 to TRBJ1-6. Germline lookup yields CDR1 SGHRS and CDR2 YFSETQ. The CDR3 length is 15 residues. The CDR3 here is CASSFTEGNNSPLHF.

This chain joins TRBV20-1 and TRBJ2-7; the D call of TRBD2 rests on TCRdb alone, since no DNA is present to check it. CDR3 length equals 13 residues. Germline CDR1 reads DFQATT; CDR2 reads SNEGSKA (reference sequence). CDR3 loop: CSAGVFWPSEQYF.

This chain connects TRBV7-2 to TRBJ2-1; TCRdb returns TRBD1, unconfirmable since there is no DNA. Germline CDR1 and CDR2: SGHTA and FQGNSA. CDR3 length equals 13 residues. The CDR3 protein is CASSLEPGDEQFF.

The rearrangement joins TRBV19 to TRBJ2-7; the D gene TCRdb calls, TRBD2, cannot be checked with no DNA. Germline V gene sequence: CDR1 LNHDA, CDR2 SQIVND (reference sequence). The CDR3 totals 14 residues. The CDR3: CASSIRAGSYEQYF.

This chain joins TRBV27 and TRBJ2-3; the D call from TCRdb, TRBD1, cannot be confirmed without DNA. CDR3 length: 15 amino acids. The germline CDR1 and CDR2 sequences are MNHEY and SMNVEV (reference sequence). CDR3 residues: CASSVKGRQVDTQYF.

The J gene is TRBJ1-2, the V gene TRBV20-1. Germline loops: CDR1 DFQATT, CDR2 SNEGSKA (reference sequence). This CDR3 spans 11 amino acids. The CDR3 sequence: CSARDFYGYTF.

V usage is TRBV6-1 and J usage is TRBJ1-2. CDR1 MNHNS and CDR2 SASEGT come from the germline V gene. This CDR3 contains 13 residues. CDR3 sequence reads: CASTVGTYYGYTF.